A single sample gave rise to the 5 T cell receptor beta chains below, sequenced in a study. TCRdb redid the calling of the RT-PCR reads with MiXCR, one entry per CDR3 protein. This table has approximately 720,000 distinct CDR3 sequences, 13% to 15% appearing once. The specimen was memory CD4+ T cells from blood. The receptors come from a female donor in good health, serving as a healthy control.

This clonotype showed up many times. The chain links TRBV12-3 or TRBV12-4 to TRBJ1-1; possible D gene TRBD1, 6 bases. The CDR3 is 12 amino acids. The V and J ends lost 1 base and 10 bases respectively, with 10 bases between them. The CDR3: CASSLGGRGAFF. The CDR3 DNA follows: TGTGCCAGCAGTTTAGGAGGCAGGGGAGCTTTCTTT.

The rearrangement links TRBV15 to TRBJ1-4; possibly TRBD1 for D (6 bases). Per the germline V gene, CDR1 is LNHNV and CDR2 is YYDKDF (reference sequence). The CDR3 totals 15 residues. Trimming removed 0 bases from V and 4 bases from J, with 9 bases in between. Here the CDR3 DNA reads TGTGCCACCAGCAGAGAGGACAGATTTAATGAAAAACTGTTTTTT. It codes for CATSREDRFNEKLFF.

The chain links TRBV7-2 to TRBJ1-5; tentatively, D is TRBD1 (6 bases). CDR3 length: 12 amino acids. Germline CDR1 and CDR2: SGHTA and FQGNSA. The ends were cut back, 1 base at V and 10 bases at J, with 8 bases in the middle. CDR3 nucleotide sequence: TGTGCCAGCAGCTTAGTGGGGGCTCCCCAGCATTTT. Residues: CASSLVGAPQHF.

This clonotype was seen more than once but under ten times. The chain employs TRBV20-1 and TRBJ2-5, with 10 bases that match TRBD2. V lost 6 bases to trimming and J lost 9 bases; unmatched junction nucleotides: 13. The CDR3 runs 14 residues. Germline-derived CDR1 and CDR2 are DFQATT and SNEGSKA (reference sequence). The CDR3, as DNA: TGCAGTGCAAGACCGGGACTAGCGCCCTATGCCCAGTACTTC. The encoded protein is CSARPGLAPYAQYF.

The table lists this clonotype with many counts. V gene TRBV20-1 combines with J gene TRBJ2-1; 11 bases match TRBD2. V shed 6 bases and J 4 bases; nucleotides not matched to a gene: 11. The CDR3 loop spans 16 amino acids. Germline-derived CDR1 and CDR2 are DFQATT and SNEGSKA (reference sequence). CDR3 sequence reads: CSAFSLAGASYNEQFF. The CDR3 nucleotides are TGCAGTGCCTTTTCACTAGCGGGGGCTTCATACAATGAGCAGTTCTTC.